Below are 5 T cell receptor beta chains sequenced from a single sample in a study of siplizumab effects on memory and regulatory T cells (dated by TCRdb to about 2019). Libraries were constructed by the immunoSEQ multiplex PCR assay. This immuneACCESS table, as held by TCRdb, lists in-frame sequences with V and J called but not all clones. Of the missing ones, under half trace to an unresolved V gene in checked studies; the others have no known cause. Within this sample are over 100,000 clones, with 90% to 95% of them counted one time only. Around 0.16% of the sample is taken by the ten largest. Sequenced input: non-Treg CD4+ T cells sorted from blood. The cell subset or site label, as the study defines it: FACS-sorted unstimulated CD4+ non-regulatory T cells. The origin of the receptors is a human donor in good health.

This clone was detected only once. The chain combines TRBV4-1 with TRBJ1-2; 9 bases map to TRBD1. After removal of 1 base from V and 5 bases from J, the junction contained 2 bases not matched to a gene. Germline-derived CDR1 and CDR2 are MGHRA and YSYEKL. CDR3 length equals 14 residues. The CDR3 here is CASSQGDREYGYTF. CDR3 coding DNA: TGCGCCAGCAGCCAAGGGGACAGGGAATATGGCTACACCTTC.

The chain joins TRBV6-5 to TRBJ1-2, with D possibly TRBD1 on 5 matching bases. The CDR3 covers 15 residues. Trimming pared 2 bases from V and 4 bases from J, leaving 14 bases between. Germline CDR1 is MNHEY and CDR2 is SVGAGI. CDR3 region: CASSYGGAVPYGYTF. CDR3 DNA sequence: TGTGCCAGCAGTTACGGTGGGGCAGTCCCCTATGGCTACACCTTC.

Notes on this clone: The sample carries other DNA sequences with the same CDR3. The V gene is TRBV18, the J gene TRBJ1-1, with D perhaps matching TRBD1 (5 bases). The CDR3 covers 13 residues. V dropped 3 bases and J dropped 3 bases, with 8 bases sitting between them. Germline V CDR1 and CDR2: KGHSH, LQKENI. The CDR3 reads CASSPSRDTEAFF. In DNA form, the CDR3 reads TGTGCCAGCTCACCGTCCAGGGACACTGAAGCTTTCTTT.

The genes are TRBV18 and TRBJ1-5; 7 bases are a match to TRBD1. Germline values: CDR1 KGHSH, CDR2 LQKENI. J was trimmed by 6 bases and V by 4 bases; bases with no gene match: 3. The length of the CDR3 is 13 residues. Here the CDR3 reads CASSQGAGQPQHF. The DNA of the CDR3 is TGTGCCAGCTCACAGGGGGCGGGTCAGCCCCAGCATTTT.

V usage is TRBV23-1 and J usage is TRBJ2-1, with D unclear. TRBV23-1 is an ORF, and what it does is uncertain. Trimming pared 6 bases from V and 0 bases from J, leaving 15 bases between. The CDR3 spans 16 residues. Here the CDR3 reads CASSPSPGFSYNEQFF. CDR3 bases: TGCGCCAGCAGCCCCTCTCCCGGCTTCTCCTACAATGAGCAGTTCTTC.